A single sample is the source of the 27 T cell receptor beta chains below, sequenced in a study of blood T cells in healthy people across ages. A second PCR, run for roughly 7 to 12 cycles, used a sample-barcoded 5' primer plus a J-beta primer mix. TCRdb itself ran the 5' RACE reads through MiXCR, one entry per CDR3 protein. The repertoire holds roughly 1,500,000 distinct CDR3 sequences, with approximately 40% as singletons. Sequenced sample: blood. The receptor source for this set is a woman under 30 in good health.

The V and J genes are TRBV5-1 and TRBJ2-5; tentatively, D is TRBD2 (5 bases). The CDR3 spans 16 residues. Per germline, CDR1 SGHRS and CDR2 YFSETQ. Trimming took 2 bases from V and 2 from J, leaving 16 bases between them. CDR3 sequence reads: CASSLIYGDTQETQYF. CDR3 nucleotide sequence: TGCGCCAGCAGCTTAATTTACGGGGATACTCAAGAGACCCAGTACTTC.

The J gene is TRBJ1-1, the V gene TRBV12-3 or TRBV12-4; D remains ambiguous. V lost 0 bases and J 6 bases, leaving 11 bases between the germline ends. The CDR3 is 14 amino acids. The CDR3 reads CASSLANWRSEAFF. In DNA, the CDR3 is TGTGCCAGCAGTTTAGCCAACTGGAGGTCTGAAGCTTTCTTT.

The sample holds a few counts of this clonotype. The chain recombines TRBV7-7 with TRBJ2-4; 7 bases are a match to TRBD1. The J call could be wrong; TRBJ2-7 is a better fit for the DNA end. The CDR3 spans 15 residues. Germline V gene lookup returns CDR1 SSHAT and CDR2 FNYEAQ (reference sequence). Here the CDR3 DNA reads TGTGCCAGCAGCTTAGCGCAGGGGGAACACTACGAGCAGTACTTC. It specifies CASSLAQGEHYEQYF.

Only a few counts were recorded for this clonotype. This chain connects TRBV12-3 or TRBV12-4 to TRBJ2-3; TRBD2 agrees at 13 bases. Trimming cost V 3 bases and J 0 bases; bases outside gene matches: 3. This CDR3 comprises 17 residues. The CDR3, as DNA: TGTGCCAGCAGTTTGCAGACTAGCGGGGGGAGCACAGATACGCAGTATTTT. Translation gives CASSLQTSGGSTDTQYF.

This chain connects TRBV3-1 to TRBJ2-5, with D uncertain. This CDR3 has 16 residues. Between the trimmed V and J ends, which lost 1 base and 0 bases, there was a span of 12 bases. Germline V gene data show CDR1 as LGHDT and CDR2 as YNNKEL (reference sequence). The CDR3 region is CASSQGGGEYQETQYF. The CDR3 DNA sequence: TGTGCCAGCAGCCAAGGGGGTGGAGAGTACCAAGAGACCCAGTACTTC.

In regard to this clonotype: Germline and junction disagree at one end, which may indicate a read error. The chain has TRBV7-9 and TRBJ1-2; a weak D match, TRBD1 (5 bases). The CDR3 runs 16 residues. Germline lookup yields CDR1 SEHNR and CDR2 FQNEAQ (reference sequence). The CDR3 loop is CASSGTVGRLPYGCTF. CDR3 bases: TGTGCCAGCAGCGGAACCGTGGGACGGCTCCCTTATGGCTGCACCTTC.

This chain uses TRBV20-1 with TRBJ2-3; 10 bases match TRBD2. This CDR3 region has 17 residues. CDR1 DFQATT and CDR2 SNEGSKA come from the germline V gene (reference sequence). The V gene end was trimmed by 0 bases and the J gene end by 2 bases; junction bases not matched to a gene: 8. CDR3 nucleotide sequence: TGCAGTGCTAGAGAAGATGGTAGCGGGAGGTCCACAGATACGCAGTATTTT. It encodes CSAREDGSGRSTDTQYF.

This clonotype was counted only a few times. This rearrangement joins TRBV6-6 to TRBJ1-1, with a possible D match to TRBD1 (6 bases). This CDR3 region has 14 residues. Germline V gives CDR1 MNHNY, CDR2 SVGAGI (reference sequence). The V end lost 2 bases, the J end lost 11 bases, and 18 bases lay between the germline ends. The CDR3 spells CASSYKTGGASAFF. The CDR3 coding sequence is TGTGCCAGCAGTTACAAAACCGGGGGCGCGTCGGCTTTCTTT.

The chain employs TRBV21-1 and TRBJ1-1. TRBV21-1 is a pseudogene segment. The CDR3 is 14 amino acids. CDR3 nucleotides: TGTGCCAGCAGCAAAGGTTCGGAAGAGGCTGAAGCTTTCTTT. This sequence encodes CASSKGSEEAEAFF.

This rearrangement joins TRBV6-5 to TRBJ2-1, with 10 bases matching TRBD2. Trimming at V came to 6 bases and at J to 4 bases, leaving 9 bases not matched to a gene. CDR1 MNHEY and CDR2 SVGAGI come from the germline V gene. There are 16 residues in the CDR3. The CDR3 DNA follows: TGTGCCAGCAGCACTAGCGGGACTGGTTCATACAATGAGCAGTTCTTC. Its translation: CASSTSGTGSYNEQFF.

The V call is TRBV20-1, the J call TRBJ2-3, with TRBD2 identical over 11 bases. The CDR3 is 18 residues long. V shed 3 bases and J 3 bases; nucleotides not matched to a gene: 14. Germline assignment: CDR1 DFQATT and CDR2 SNEGSKA (reference sequence). The DNA of the CDR3 is TGCAGTGCTAGTCCCCTAGCGGGAGGTCGACACGGAACAGATACGCAGTATTTT. Translating it yields CSASPLAGGRHGTDTQYF.

This clonotype was observed a handful of times. This chain joins TRBV20-1 and TRBJ2-5; 12 bases are shared with TRBD2. Germline CDR1 and CDR2: DFQATT and SNEGSKA (reference sequence). The CDR3 totals 15 residues. V lost 5 bases and J lost 5; bases outside the gene matches: 9. The CDR3 spells CSAWPSGRAQETQYF. The CDR3 nucleotides are TGCAGTGCTTGGCCTAGCGGGAGGGCCCAGGAGACCCAGTACTTC.

This clonotype was detected a few times. V and J are TRBV4-2 and TRBJ2-7, with TRBD2 matching 8 bases. Germline CDR1 reads LGHNA; CDR2 reads YNFKEQ. V lost 4 bases and J lost 2; bases outside the gene matches: 10. The CDR3 has 16 amino acids. The CDR3 DNA sequence: TGTGCCAGCAGCCCTACCCCTACTAGCGGTGCCTACGAGCAGTACTTC. It codes for CASSPTPTSGAYEQYF.

The table lists this clonotype with a count of one. The chain has TRBV2 and TRBJ1-2, with TRBD1 as a possible D gene (5 bases). The CDR3 totals 15 residues. CDR1 SNHLY and CDR2 FYNNEI come from the germline V gene. V lost 4 bases to trimming and J lost 5 bases, with 17 bases between them. The CDR3 reads CASSVSPRQSYGYTF. The CDR3 nucleotides are TGTGCCAGCAGTGTTTCCCCCAGACAGTCGTATGGCTACACCTTC.

A few counts support this clonotype. The chain recombines TRBV20-1 with TRBJ2-7; D is unresolved. In germline, CDR1 is DFQATT, CDR2 SNEGSKA (reference sequence). This CDR3 comprises 11 residues. The CDR3 DNA reads TGCAGCGCCGACTCTTACAATGAGCAGTACTTC. Amino acids: CSADSYNEQYF.

The V call is TRBV20-1, the J call TRBJ1-1; 8 positions match TRBD1. CDR1 and CDR2 (germline): DFQATT, SNEGSKA (reference sequence). The length of the CDR3 is 13 residues. V lost 6 bases, J lost 2 bases, and 5 bases stayed unmatched. CDR3 DNA: TGCAGTGCGTCGGGACAGGACAACACTGAAGCTTTCTTT. This translates into CSASGQDNTEAFF.

This CDR3 reads CASRAGGQSTDTQYF. CDR3 sequence (DNA): TGTGCCAGCAGGGCCGGGGGACAGAGCACAGATACGCAGTATTTT. The rearrangement links TRBV9 to TRBJ2-3; weak D call: TRBD1 (7 bases). CDR3 length: 15 amino acids. Germline assignment: CDR1 SGDLS and CDR2 YYNGEE. V shed 5 bases and J shed 0 bases, with 13 bases lying between them.

The rearrangement links TRBV6-2 or TRBV6-3 to TRBJ2-5, with 9 bases lining up with TRBD2. Looked up from germline, CDR1 is MNHEY and CDR2 is SVGEGT. V was clipped by 6 bases and J by 3 bases; unmatched bases: 11. The CDR3 consists of 16 residues. The CDR3 spells CASRPPGLADKETQYF. The CDR3 DNA follows: TGTGCCAGCAGACCCCCGGGACTAGCAGATAAAGAGACCCAGTACTTC.

The genes are TRBV3-1 and TRBJ2-1, with D possibly being TRBD1 (5 bases). The CDR3 totals 15 residues. Germline V gene sequence: CDR1 LGHDT, CDR2 YNNKEL (reference sequence). V shed 3 bases and J shed 9 bases, with 18 bases lying between them. CDR3 sequence: CASSQGQGLGAEQFF. The DNA of the CDR3 is TGTGCCAGCAGCCAGGGGCAGGGTTTAGGGGCTGAGCAGTTCTTC.

The chain employs TRBV7-9 and TRBJ2-7; 9 positions match TRBD1. Germline trimming cut 4 bases from V and 10 bases from J; bases unmatched to any gene: 5. Germline-derived CDR1 and CDR2 are SEHNR and FQNEAQ (reference sequence). This CDR3 spans 12 amino acids. The CDR3 nucleotides are TGTGCCAGCAGCTACTCGGACAGGGGCCAGTACTTC. The encoded protein is CASSYSDRGQYF.

Concerning this clonotype itself: The junction departs from the called germline gene at one end, perhaps through a read error. This rearrangement joins TRBV4-1 to TRBJ2-7; D possibly corresponds to TRBD2 (6 bases). The CDR3 has 17 amino acids. The germline V gene has CDR1 MGHRA and CDR2 YSYEKL. DNA for the CDR3: TGCGTCAGCAGCCAAGATGAGCAGGGAGCTACTGGGAGGGAGCAGTACTTC. Its protein product is CVSSQDEQGATGREQYF.

As concerns this clonotype: The germline gene is not matched at one end of the junction; a read error may be the cause. The chain combines TRBV5-1 with TRBJ1-2; 12 bases map to TRBD1. This CDR3 comprises 15 residues. Germline V gene data show CDR1 as SGHRS and CDR2 as YFSETQ. CDR3 in amino acids: CASMKGQGASYDYTF. CDR3 sequence (DNA): TGCGCCAGCATGAAGGGACAGGGGGCAAGCTATGACTACACCTTC.

This clonotype showed up just a few times. V usage is TRBV6-5 and J usage is TRBJ2-4, with TRBD1 identical over 9 bases. The germline gives CDR1 MNHEY, CDR2 SVGAGI. V gave up 6 bases and J gave up 2 bases; unmatched junction bases: 8. The CDR3 has 16 amino acids. The CDR3 DNA reads as TGTGCCAGCAGCCGACTCGGGACAGGGTCCAAAAACATTCAGTACTTC. Residues: CASSRLGTGSKNIQYF.

V is TRBV28 and J is TRBJ1-5; D is uncertain. CDR3 length equals 11 residues. Germline values: CDR1 MDHEN, CDR2 SYDVKM. Trimming took off 3 bases at V and 7 bases at J, with 4 bases between the two ends. CDR3 sequence: CASSLRQPQHF. CDR3 nucleotide sequence: TGTGCCAGCAGTTTGCGGCAGCCCCAGCATTTT.

A note on this clonotype: A junction boundary mismatches the germline segment, possibly from a read error. The gene calls are TRBV7-9 and TRBJ2-3; 8 positions match TRBD2. Germline V gene lookup returns CDR1 SEHNR and CDR2 FQNEAQ (reference sequence). CDR3 length: 17 amino acids. The CDR3 bases are TGTGCCAGCAGCGCCACAGGCAGGGCGGGAGGCACAGATACTCAGTATTTT. Amino acids: CASSATGRAGGTDTQYF.

This sequence joins TRBV6-2 or TRBV6-3 and TRBJ2-4, with unresolved D. The J call may be wrong; the DNA end is better matched by TRBJ2-7. Germline CDR1 reads MNHEY; CDR2 reads SVGEGT. The CDR3 is 13 residues long. CDR3 region: CASSYGSGGEQYF. Written as DNA, the CDR3 is TGTGCCAGCAGTTACGGGTCAGGTGGCGAGCAGTACTTC.

V gene TRBV29-1 combines with J gene TRBJ2-2, with D uncertain. The CDR3 runs 14 residues. The V end lost 4 bases, the J end lost 0 bases, and 9 bases lay between the germline ends. Germline V lookup: CDR1 SQVTM, CDR2 ANQGSEA. The CDR3: CSVAADANTGELFF. The CDR3 nucleotides are TGCAGCGTTGCGGCAGACGCGAACACCGGGGAGCTGTTTTTT.